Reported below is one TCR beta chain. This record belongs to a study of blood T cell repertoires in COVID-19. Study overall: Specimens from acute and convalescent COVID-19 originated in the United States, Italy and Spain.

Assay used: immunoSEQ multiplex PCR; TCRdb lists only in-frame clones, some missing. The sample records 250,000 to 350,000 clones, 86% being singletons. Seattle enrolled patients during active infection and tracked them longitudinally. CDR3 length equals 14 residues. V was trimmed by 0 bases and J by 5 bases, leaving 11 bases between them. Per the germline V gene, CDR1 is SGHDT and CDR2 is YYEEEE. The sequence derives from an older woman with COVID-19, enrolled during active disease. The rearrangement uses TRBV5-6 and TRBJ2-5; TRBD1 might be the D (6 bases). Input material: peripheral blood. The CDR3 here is CASSLAAGVETQYF. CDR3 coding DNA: TGTGCCAGCAGCTTGGCGGCAGGGGTTGAGACCCAGTACTTC.